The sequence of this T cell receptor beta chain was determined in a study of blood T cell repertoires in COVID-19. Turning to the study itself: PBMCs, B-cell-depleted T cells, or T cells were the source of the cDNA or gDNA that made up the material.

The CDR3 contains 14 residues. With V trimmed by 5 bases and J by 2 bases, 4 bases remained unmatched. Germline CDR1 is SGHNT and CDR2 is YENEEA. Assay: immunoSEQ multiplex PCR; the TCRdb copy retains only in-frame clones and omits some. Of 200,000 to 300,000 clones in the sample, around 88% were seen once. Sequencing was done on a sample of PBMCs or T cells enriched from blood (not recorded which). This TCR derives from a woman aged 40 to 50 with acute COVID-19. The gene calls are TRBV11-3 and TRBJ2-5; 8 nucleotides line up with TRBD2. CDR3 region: CASSPGGVQETQYF. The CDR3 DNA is TGTGCCAGCAGCCCCGGGGGGGTTCAAGAGACCCAGTACTTC.